The T cell receptor (beta chain) described here comes from a study of T cells after somatic rescue of genetic block (dated by TCRdb to 2018 to 2021). Looking at the study overall: The study assessed how robust, over the long term, a T-cell system was when the system had developed through somatic rescue of a genetic block in T-cell development.

Counted from cysteine to phenylalanine, this CDR3 has 13 amino acids. Of the read, only the CDR3 DNA is kept; its 39 bases are in frame from base 1. CDR1 and CDR2 are drawn from the germline V gene: SNHLY, FYNNEI. V has 7 bases trimmed and J has 3 bases trimmed; junction bases matching no gene number 4. Comments on this clone: The antigen it recognizes is unknown. The record has no base qualities; no much larger clone is one base away.

The method was the immunoSEQ multiplex PCR assay. The clones in this table, taken by TCRdb from immuneACCESS, are in-frame only. Not every clone is retained; where verified, under half of the shortfall comes from an unresolved V gene, and the cause of the rest is unknown. Recorded for this sample are about 72,000 clones; approximately 90% of them occurred a single time. Jointly, the top ten make up 2.5% to 3% of the sample. This receptor was identified in a man aged 25-40 years. This receptor chain uses TRBV2 and TRBJ1-2, with 8 bases matching TRBD1. The source material was peripheral blood mononuclear cells (PBMCs). The CDR3 corresponds to CASKPDRDYGYTF. The DNA reads as follows: TGTGCCAGCAAGCCGGACAGGGACTATGGCTACACCTTC.